These 5 T cell receptor beta chains were sequenced from one sample in a study of tumor-infiltrating lymphocytes in primary liver carcinoma. TCR beta cDNA was reverse-transcribed from 500 ng of total RNA. The reaction used a constant-region primer and ProtoScript II reverse transcriptase. Libraries covering TCR beta were generated through three nested multiplex PCR rounds (using a slightly modified ARM-PCR). Both of the initial two PCR rounds ran for nine to ten cycles and employed TRBV1-TRBV30 forward primers alongside a C-beta reverse primer. MiXCR, applied by TCRdb to the multiplex PCR reads, yields one record per CDR3 protein. The sample contains some 320,000 distinct CDR3 sequences, 60% to 80% of which appear only once. Out of unsorted whole blood came the blood RNA, and germline DNA was extracted as well. The material sequenced was peripheral blood. All receptors derive from a man aged 35-49 years with primary liver carcinoma and hepatitis B virus infection.

This clonotype occurred a few times. The chain has TRBV11-2 and TRBJ2-7; 10 bases are a match to TRBD1. The junction had 11 bases not matched to a gene; V was cut back by 10 bases and J by 2 bases. Germline CDR1 SGHAT, CDR2 FQNNGV. The CDR3 is made up of 15 amino acids. The CDR3 bases are TGTGCCACCCAAAGGGACAGGGGTCTCACCTACGAGCAGTACTTC. It codes for CATQRDRGLTYEQYF.

This clonotype ranks as large. The V gene is TRBV6-6, the J gene TRBJ2-1; a weak D match, TRBD2 (6 bases). This CDR3 is built from 15 residues. Germline values: CDR1 MNHNY, CDR2 SVGAGI (reference sequence). Trimming removed 2 bases at V and 4 bases at J, with 12 bases between. Here the CDR3 DNA reads TGTGCCAGCAGTTACCCGGGAGACGGGTACAATGAGCAGTTCTTC. It encodes CASSYPGDGYNEQFF.

This clonotype was recorded only once. The chain employs TRBV11-2 and TRBJ2-4; D possibly corresponds to TRBD2 (6 bases). V was pared by 2 bases and J by 2 bases, with 13 bases between. The CDR3 has 16 amino acids. Germline V gene data show CDR1 as SGHAT and CDR2 as FQNNGV. As DNA, the CDR3 is TGTGCCAGCAGCTTAACGCTCCGGGGGACCAAAAACATTCAGTACTTC. The encoded protein is CASSLTLRGTKNIQYF.

The genes are TRBV7-9 and TRBJ1-1; unclear D gene. Deletions cut 2 bases from V and 3 bases from J, with 13 bases between. The germline V gene encodes CDR1 SEHNR and CDR2 FQNEAQ (reference sequence). The CDR3 spans 15 residues. The CDR3 loop reads CASSLTSWRDTEAFF. CDR3 DNA sequence: TGTGCCAGCAGCTTAACATCATGGAGGGACACTGAAGCTTTCTTT. Supplemented by reference TRBV7-9 and TRBJ1-1, the full variable domain reads DTGVSQNPRHKITKRGQNVTFRCDPISEHNRLYWYRQTLGQGPEFLTYFQNEAQLEKSRLLSDRFSAERPKGSFSTLEIQRTEQGDSAMYLCASSLTSWRDTEAFFGQGTRLTVV.

This clonotype has more than one count but fewer than ten. V and J are TRBV4-1 and TRBJ2-1; D is undetermined. Looked up from germline, CDR1 is MGHRA and CDR2 is YSYEKL. Trimming stripped 0 bases from V and 3 bases from J, with 12 bases between. The CDR3 runs 16 residues. This CDR3 reads CASSQDKRQLYNEQFF. The CDR3 DNA is TGCGCCAGCAGCCAAGATAAGAGACAACTCTACAATGAGCAGTTCTTC.